The subject of this entry is one T cell receptor beta chain. Time point indicated: pre-treatment sample, taken before nivolumab and TIL therapy. Patients were adults with stage 4 NSCLC. This specimen belongs to a study of TIL therapy for anti-PD-1-resistant metastatic lung cancer. On the study more broadly: Median tumor PD-L1 proportion score was 6%.

The libraries were made with immunoSEQ v3. TCRdb's copy holds only in-frame clones and misses some; the assay was immunoSEQ multiplex PCR. This sample has roughly 60,000 clones, with around 70% found just once. Germline V gene sequence: CDR1 LNHDA, CDR2 SQIVND (reference sequence). The V gene lost 2 bases and the J gene lost 0 bases, with 8 bases spanning the gap. This CDR3 spans 15 amino acids. The source of this sequence is a person aged 25-85 years with non-small cell lung cancer. This chain uses TRBV19 with TRBJ1-5; D ambiguous. The source was blood, collected at baseline. The CDR3 nucleotides read TGTGCCAGTAGTATAAAGGGCCCTAGCAATCAGCCCCAGCATTTT. This gives the protein CASSIKGPSNQPQHF. Looking up the rest from reference TRBV19 and TRBJ1-5 gives the full variable domain: DGGITQSPKYLFRKEGQNVTLSCEQNLNHDAMYWYRQDPGQGLRLIYYSQIVNDFQKGDIAEGYSVSREKKESFPLTVTSAQKNPTAFYLCASSIKGPSNQPQHFGDGTRLSIL.